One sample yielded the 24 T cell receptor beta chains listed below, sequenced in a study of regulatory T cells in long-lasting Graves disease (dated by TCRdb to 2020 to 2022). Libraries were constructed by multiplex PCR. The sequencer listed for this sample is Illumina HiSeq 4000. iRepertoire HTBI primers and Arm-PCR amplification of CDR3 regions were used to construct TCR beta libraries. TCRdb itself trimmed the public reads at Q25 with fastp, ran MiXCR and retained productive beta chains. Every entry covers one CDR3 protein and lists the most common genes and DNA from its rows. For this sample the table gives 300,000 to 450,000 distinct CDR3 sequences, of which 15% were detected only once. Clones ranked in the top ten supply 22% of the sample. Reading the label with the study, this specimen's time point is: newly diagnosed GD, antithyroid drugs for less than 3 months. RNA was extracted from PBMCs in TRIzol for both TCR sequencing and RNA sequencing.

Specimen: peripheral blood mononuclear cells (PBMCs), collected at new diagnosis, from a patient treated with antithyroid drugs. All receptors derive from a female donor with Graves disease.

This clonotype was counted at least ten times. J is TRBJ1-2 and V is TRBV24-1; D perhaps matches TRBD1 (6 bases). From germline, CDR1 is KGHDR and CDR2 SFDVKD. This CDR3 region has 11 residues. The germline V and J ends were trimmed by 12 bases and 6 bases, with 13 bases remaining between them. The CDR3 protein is CAVQGSDGYTF. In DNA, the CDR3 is TGTGCCGTCCAGGGGTCAGATGGCTACACCTTC.

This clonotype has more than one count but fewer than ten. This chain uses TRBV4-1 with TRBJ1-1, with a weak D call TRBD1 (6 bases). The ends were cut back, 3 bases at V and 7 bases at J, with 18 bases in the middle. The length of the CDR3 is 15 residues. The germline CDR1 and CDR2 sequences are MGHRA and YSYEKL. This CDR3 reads CASSQGRGRGREAFF. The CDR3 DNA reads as TGCGCCAGCAGCCAGGGCCGGGGGCGAGGCCGTGAAGCTTTCTTT.

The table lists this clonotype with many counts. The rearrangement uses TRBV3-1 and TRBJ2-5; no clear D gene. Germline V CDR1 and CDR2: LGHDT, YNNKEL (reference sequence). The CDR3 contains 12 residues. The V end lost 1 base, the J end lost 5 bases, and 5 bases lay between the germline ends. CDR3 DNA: TGTGCCAGCAGCCAAGTGAGGGAGACCCAGTACTTC. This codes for CASSQVRETQYF.

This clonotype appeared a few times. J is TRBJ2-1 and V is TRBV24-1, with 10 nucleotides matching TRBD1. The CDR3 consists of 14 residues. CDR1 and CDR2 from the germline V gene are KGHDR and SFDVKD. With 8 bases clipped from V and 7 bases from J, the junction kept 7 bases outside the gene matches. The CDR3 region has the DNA TGTGCCACCACCACGACAGGGGGCGGGAATGAGCAGTTCTTC. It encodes CATTTTGGGNEQFF.

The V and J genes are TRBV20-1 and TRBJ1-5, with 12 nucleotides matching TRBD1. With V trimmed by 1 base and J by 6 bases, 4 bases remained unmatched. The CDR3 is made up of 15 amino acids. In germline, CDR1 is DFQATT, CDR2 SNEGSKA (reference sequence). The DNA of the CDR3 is TGCAGTGCTAGAGTCCCGGGACAGGGGGCTCAGCCCCAGCATTTT. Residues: CSARVPGQGAQPQHF.

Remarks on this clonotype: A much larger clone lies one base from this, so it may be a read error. CDR3 nucleotide sequence: TGTGCCAGCAGCTACAGTGGTGGTAATGAAAAACTGCTTTTT. Amino acids: CASSYSGGNEKLLF. V usage is TRBV7-2 and J usage is TRBJ1-4; D uncertain. This CDR3 is 14 amino acids long. Germline-derived CDR1 and CDR2 are SGHTA and FQGNSA.

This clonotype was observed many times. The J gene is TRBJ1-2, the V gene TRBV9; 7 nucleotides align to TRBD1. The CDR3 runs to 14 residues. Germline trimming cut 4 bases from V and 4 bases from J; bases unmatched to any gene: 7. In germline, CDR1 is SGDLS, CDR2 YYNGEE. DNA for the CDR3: TGTGCCAGCAGCCCAGGGGGGGAGTTCTATGGCTACACCTTC. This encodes CASSPGGEFYGYTF.

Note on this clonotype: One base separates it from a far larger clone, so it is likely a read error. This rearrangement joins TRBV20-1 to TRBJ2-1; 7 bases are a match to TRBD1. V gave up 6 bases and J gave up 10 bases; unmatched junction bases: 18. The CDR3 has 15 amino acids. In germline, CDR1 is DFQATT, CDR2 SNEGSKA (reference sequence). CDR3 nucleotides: TGCAGTGCGGTCCTGACAGGGATGAGGACCTACGAGCAGTTCTTC. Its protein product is CSAVLTGMRTYEQFF.

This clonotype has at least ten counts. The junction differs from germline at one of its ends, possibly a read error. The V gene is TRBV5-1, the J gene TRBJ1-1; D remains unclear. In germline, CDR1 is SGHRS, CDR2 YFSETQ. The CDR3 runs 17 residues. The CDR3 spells CASSLGGRYSSNTEAFF. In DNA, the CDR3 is TGTGCCAGCAGCTTGGGAGGACGGTATTCTTCGAACACTGAAGCTTTCTTT.

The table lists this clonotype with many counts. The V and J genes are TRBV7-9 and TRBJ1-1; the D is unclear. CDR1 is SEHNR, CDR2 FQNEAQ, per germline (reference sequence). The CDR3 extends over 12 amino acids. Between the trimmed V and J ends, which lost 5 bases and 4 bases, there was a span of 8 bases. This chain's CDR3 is CASSPSTTEAFF. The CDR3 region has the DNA TGTGCCAGCAGCCCCTCTACCACTGAAGCTTTCTTT. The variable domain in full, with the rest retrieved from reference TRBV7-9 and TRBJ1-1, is DTGVSQNPRHKITKRGQNVTFRCDPISEHNRLYWYRQTLGQGPEFLTYFQNEAQLEKSRLLSDRFSAERPKGSFSTLEIQRTEQGDSAMYLCASSPSTTEAFFGQGTRLTVV.

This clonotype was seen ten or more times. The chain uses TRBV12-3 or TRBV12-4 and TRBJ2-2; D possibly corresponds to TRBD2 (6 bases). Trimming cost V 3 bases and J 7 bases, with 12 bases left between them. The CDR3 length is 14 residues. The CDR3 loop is CASSFCGDCGELFF. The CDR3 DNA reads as TGTGCCAGCAGTTTTTGCGGGGATTGCGGGGAGCTGTTTTTT.

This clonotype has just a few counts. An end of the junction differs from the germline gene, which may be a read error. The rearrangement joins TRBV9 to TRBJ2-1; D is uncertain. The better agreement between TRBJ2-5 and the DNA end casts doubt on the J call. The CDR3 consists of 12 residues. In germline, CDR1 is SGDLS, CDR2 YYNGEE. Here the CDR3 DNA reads TGTGCCAGCAGCGTAGACCAAGGGACCCAGTACTTC. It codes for CASSVDQGTQYF.

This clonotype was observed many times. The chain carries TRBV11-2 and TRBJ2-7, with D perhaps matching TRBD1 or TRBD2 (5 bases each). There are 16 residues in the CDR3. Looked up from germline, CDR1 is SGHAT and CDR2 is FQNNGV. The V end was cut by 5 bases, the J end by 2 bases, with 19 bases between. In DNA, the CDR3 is TGTGCCAGCAGCATCCATCCCGGGACGGCCGCCTACGAGCAGTACTTC. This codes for CASSIHPGTAAYEQYF.

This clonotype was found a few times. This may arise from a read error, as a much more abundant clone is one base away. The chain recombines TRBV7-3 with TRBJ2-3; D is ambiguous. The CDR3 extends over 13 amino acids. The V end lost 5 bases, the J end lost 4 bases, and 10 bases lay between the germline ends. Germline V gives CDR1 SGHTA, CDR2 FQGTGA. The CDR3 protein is CASSVLAPDTQYF. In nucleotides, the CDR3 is TGTGCCAGCAGCGTTTTAGCTCCAGATACGCAGTATTTT.

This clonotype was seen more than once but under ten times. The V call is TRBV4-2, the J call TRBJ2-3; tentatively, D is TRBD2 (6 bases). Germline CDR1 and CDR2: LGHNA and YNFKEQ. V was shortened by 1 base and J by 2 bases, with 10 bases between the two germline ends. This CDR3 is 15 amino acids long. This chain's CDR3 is CASSQGGRDTDTQYF. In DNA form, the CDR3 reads TGTGCCAGCAGCCAAGGAGGGCGGGACACAGATACGCAGTATTTT.

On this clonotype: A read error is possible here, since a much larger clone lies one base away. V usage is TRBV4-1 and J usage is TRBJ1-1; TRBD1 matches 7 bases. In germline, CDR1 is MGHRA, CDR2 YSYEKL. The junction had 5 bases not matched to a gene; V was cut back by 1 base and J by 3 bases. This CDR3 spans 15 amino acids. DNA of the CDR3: TGCGCCAGCAGCCAAGGACAGGGAGACGACACTGAAGCTTTCTTT. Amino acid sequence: CASSQGQGDDTEAFF.

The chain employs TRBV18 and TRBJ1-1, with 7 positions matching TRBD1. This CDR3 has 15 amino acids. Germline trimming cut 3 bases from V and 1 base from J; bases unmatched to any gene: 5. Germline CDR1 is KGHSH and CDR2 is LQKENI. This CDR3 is CASSPDRSKNTEAFF. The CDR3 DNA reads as TGTGCCAGCTCACCGGACAGGTCGAAGAACACTGAAGCTTTCTTT.

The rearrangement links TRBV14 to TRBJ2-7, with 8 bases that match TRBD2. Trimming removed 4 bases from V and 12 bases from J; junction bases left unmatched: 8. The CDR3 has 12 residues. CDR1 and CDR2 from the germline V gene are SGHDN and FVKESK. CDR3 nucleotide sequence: TGTGCCAGCAGCCCCGGACTAGCCGTCACGTACTTC. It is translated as CASSPGLAVTYF.

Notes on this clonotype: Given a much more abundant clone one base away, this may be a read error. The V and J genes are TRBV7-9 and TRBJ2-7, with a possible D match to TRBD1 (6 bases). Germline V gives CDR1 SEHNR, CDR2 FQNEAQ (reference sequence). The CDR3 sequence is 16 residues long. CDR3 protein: CASSFETGTSSCEQYF. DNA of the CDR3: TGTGCCAGCAGCTTCGAAACCGGGACATCTTCCTGCGAGCAGTACTTC.

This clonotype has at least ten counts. This CDR3 reads CASNHPRQGAREQFF. CDR3 bases: TGTGCCAGCAACCATCCGAGACAGGGGGCGCGTGAGCAGTTCTTC. V gene TRBV6-1 combines with J gene TRBJ2-1, with 10 bases aligning to TRBD1. J lost 9 bases, V lost 7 bases, and 12 bases had no gene match. This CDR3 has 15 residues. CDR1 is MNHNS and CDR2 is SASEGT in the germline V gene.

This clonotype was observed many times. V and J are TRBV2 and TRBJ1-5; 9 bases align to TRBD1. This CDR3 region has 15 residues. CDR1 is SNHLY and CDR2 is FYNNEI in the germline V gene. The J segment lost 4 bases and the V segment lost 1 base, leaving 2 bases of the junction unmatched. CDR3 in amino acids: CASSEGGTGNQPQHF. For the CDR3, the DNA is TGTGCCAGCAGTGAAGGAGGGACAGGGAATCAGCCCCAGCATTTT.

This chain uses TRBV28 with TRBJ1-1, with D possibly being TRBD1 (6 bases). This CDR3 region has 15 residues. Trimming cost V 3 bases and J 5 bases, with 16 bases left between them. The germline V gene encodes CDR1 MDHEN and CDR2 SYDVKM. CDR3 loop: CASSLSSLGTTEAFF. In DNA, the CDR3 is TGTGCCAGCAGTTTGTCTTCCCTGGGGACAACTGAAGCTTTCTTT.

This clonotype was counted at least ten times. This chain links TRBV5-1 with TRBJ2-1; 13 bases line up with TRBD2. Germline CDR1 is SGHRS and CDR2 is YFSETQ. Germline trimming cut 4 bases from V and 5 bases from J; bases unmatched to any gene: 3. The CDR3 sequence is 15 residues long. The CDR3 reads CASSKGLAGNNEQFF. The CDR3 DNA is TGCGCCAGCAGCAAGGGACTAGCGGGAAACAATGAGCAGTTCTTC.

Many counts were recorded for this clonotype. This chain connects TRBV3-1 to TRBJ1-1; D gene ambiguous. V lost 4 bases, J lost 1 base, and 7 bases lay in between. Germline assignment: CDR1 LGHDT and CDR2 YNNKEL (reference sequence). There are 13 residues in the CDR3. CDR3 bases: TGTGCCAGCAGCCCCTTAGCGAACACTGAAGCTTTCTTT. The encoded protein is CASSPLANTEAFF.